Reported below is one T cell receptor (beta chain). Its antigen is currently not known. Base qualities are not provided; no much larger clone lies one nucleotide away. The data derive from a study of control samples from healthy donors and cancer patients (dated by TCRdb to 2018 to 2021). The protocol used for the library was the immunoSEQ multiplex PCR assay. In TCRdb, the immuneACCESS table is reduced to in-frame sequences with V and J assigned. These tables do not hold every clone; where another copy was compared, an unresolved V gene accounts for under half, and the others remain unexplained. The sample table contains around 200,000 clones; only one count was recorded for 75% to 95% of them. The biggest ten clones account for approximately 1.5% of the sample. CDR1 is given as KGHDR and CDR2 as SFDVKD, both from the germline V gene. V and J are trimmed by 1 base and 5 bases, and the gene matches miss 3 bases of the junction. Inclusive of the bounding cysteine and phenylalanine, the CDR3 is 16 residues long. Of the read, only the CDR3 DNA is kept; its 48 bases are in frame from base 1.

The rearrangement combines TRBV24-1 with TRBJ2-2, with 10 central nucleotides matching TRBD2. The material sequenced was blood. The TCR was taken from a woman aged 25 to 39 in good health. The bases are TGTGCCACCAGTGATTTCCTAGCGGGAGATACCGGGGAGCTGTTTTTT. The encoded protein is CATSDFLAGDTGELFF.